This T cell receptor (beta chain) is from a study of regulatory T cells in long-lasting Graves disease. Researchers made TCR beta libraries by using iRepertoire HTBI primers and running Arm-PCR on CDR3 regions. One entry per CDR3 protein results from TCRdb running MiXCR on the multiplex PCR reads. The sample records about 540,000 distinct CDR3 sequences, less than 15% being singletons. Germline V gene data show CDR1 as MGHDK and CDR2 as SYGVNS. This CDR3 spans 14 amino acids. Trimming took 6 bases from V and 6 from J, leaving 17 bases between them. Regarding time point: newly diagnosed GD, antithyroid drugs for less than 3 months. Construction of the TCR library relied on RNA isolated from PBMCs. In this sample, this clonotype turned up a few times. The sample also formed part of further work on T cells in Graves' hyperthyroidism and ophthalmopathy. That source reports: The HTBI set primed first-round TCR CDR3 RT-PCR.

The material was peripheral blood mononuclear cells (PBMCs), obtained at new diagnosis, from a patient treated with antithyroid drugs. The TCR sequence derives from a man aged 30 to 45 with Graves disease. J is TRBJ1-1 and V is TRBV25-1, with D possibly matching TRBD1 (5 bases). The DNA for the CDR3 is TGTGCCAGCAGGCCTCTACGGGACCCCTCTGAAGCTTTCTTT. Residues: CASRPLRDPSEAFF.